The TCR beta chain described here comes from a study of patients and donors after allogeneic stem cell transplantation. The J segment lost 1 base and the V segment lost 5 bases, leaving 5 bases of the junction unmatched. This CDR3 region has 15 residues. Germline V gene lookup returns CDR1 LNHDA and CDR2 SQIVND (reference sequence). TCRdb processed the RT-PCR reads anew with MiXCR; each CDR3 protein has one entry. The sample lists about 410,000 distinct CDR3 sequences; 16% were seen once. This clonotype was detected a few times. The J gene is TRBJ2-3, the V gene TRBV19, with 8 nucleotides matching TRBD2. Sequencing used blood, either unsorted or a sorted T cell fraction (not recorded which). The sequence was obtained from a human donor who was either an allogeneic HSCT recipient or a stem cell or donor lymphocyte infusion donor (not recorded which). It is not recorded whose cells these are; they may come from a transplant donor. The CDR3: CASSPRSGGTDTQYF. The CDR3 DNA reads TGTGCCAGTAGTCCCCGTAGCGGGGGCACAGATACGCAGTATTTT. Variable domain in full (rest from reference TRBV19 and TRBJ2-3): DGGITQSPKYLFRKEGQNVTLSCEQNLNHDAMYWYRQDPGQGLRLIYYSQIVNDFQKGDIAEGYSVSREKKESFPLTVTSAQKNPTAFYLCASSPRSGGTDTQYFGPGTRLTVL.